This entry features one T cell receptor (beta chain) sequence. Which antigen it targets is not known. No much larger clone is present one base from it, and per-base qualities are unavailable. The data derive from a study of neoadjuvant nivolumab and ipilimumab in lung cancer (dated by TCRdb to about 2020). Turning to the overall study: Nivolumab was given at 3 mg/kg intravenously on days 1, 15 and 29, and the combination arm added ipilimumab 1 mg/kg on day 1 only. For each study arm, the primary endpoint of the trial was the rate of major pathologic response (MPR) in the intention-to-treat population. A total of 40 to 45 patients with operable NSCLC were treated in the trial, with some 23 randomized to nivolumab monotherapy and roughly 20 randomized to nivolumab plus ipilimumab. The study compared TCR repertoires in pretherapy (baseline) peripheral blood with TCR repertoires in tumors resected at surgery after neoadjuvant immune checkpoint blockade. Matched pretherapy and resected tumor pairs were analyzed for seven patients: four treated with nivolumab and three with nivolumab plus ipilimumab.

The CDR3 runs 17 residues from the cysteine to the phenylalanine. The read is trimmed to its CDR3 DNA, 51 bases read in frame from base 1. Trimmed from V: 0 bases; trimmed from J: 2 bases; junction bases lacking a gene match: 10. CDR1 KGHSH and CDR2 LQKENI were looked up in the germline V gene. Results the study describes overall, beyond this receptor: From pretherapy to surgery, tumor T-cell richness and clonality increased in three of three dual-therapy tumors but in only two of four nivolumab-treated tumors. A positive correlation was observed between pretherapy blood TCR richness and richness in tumors resected after neoadjuvant therapy (Spearman R = 0.82). TCR richness and clonality were greater in resected tumors than in tumor-adjacent uninvolved lung, and increases were seen in more dual-therapy-treated tumors. There was no significant correlation between TCR clonality and pathologic tumor regression, and just a single major-pathologic-response sample was available for the clonality-regression analysis. TCR sequencing was performed in a small number of samples.

The time point label on this specimen signifies: at surgical resection after neoadjuvant nivolumab +/- ipilimumab. The samples were taken from NEOSTAR, a phase 2 randomized trial in operable NSCLC that tested neoadjuvant nivolumab or nivolumab plus ipilimumab, followed by surgery. Libraries came from the immunoSEQ multiplex PCR assay. In the authors' own workflow: Repertoires were summarized by richness and clonality, and significantly expanded and contracted clones were identified between pre- and post-therapy samples. Drawn from immuneACCESS, this table holds only the in-frame rearrangements with V and J called that TCRdb kept. Clones are partly lost; checked studies trace under half to an unresolved V gene and leave the rest unexplained. Clone size and V and J calls were adopted from that table, with D and trimming inferred from the DNA. Within this sample are around 20,000 clones, with around 80% of them counted one time only. The ten top clones hold around 7% of the sample.

This clonotype was obtained from an adult with non-small cell lung cancer. The chain is made from TRBV18 and TRBJ2-7, and TRBD2 matches 7 of the central bases. Sequencing used tumor tissue, obtained after neoadjuvant nivolumab, alone or with ipilimumab, at or shortly before surgery. CDR3 protein: CASSPPPTSIEPYEQYF. In nucleotides, the sequence is TGTGCCAGCTCACCACCCCCGACTAGCATCGAGCCCTACGAGCAGTACTTC. The entire variable domain, with the stretches around the CDR3 drawn from the reference TRBV18 and TRBJ2-7 proteins, is NAGVMQNPRHLVRRRGQEARLRCSPMKGHSHVYWYRQLPEEGLKFMVYLQKENIIDESGMPKERFSAEFPKEGPSILRIQQVVRGDSAAYFCASSPPPTSIEPYEQYFGPGTRLTVT.